Listed below are T cell receptor beta chains from one sample, sequenced in a study of T cell responses to AZD1222 COVID-19 vaccine. Sequencing was performed with immunoSEQ multiplex PCR; in TCRdb, only in-frame clones are kept and a portion is missing. This repertoire shows approximately 77,000 clones, about 92% found once; its top ten account for around 5.1%. The material sequenced was peripheral blood, taken 28 days after the second AZD1222 dose. The receptors derive from an adult who received the AZD1222 COVID-19 vaccine. The CDR3 runs from the conserved cysteine through the conserved F or W. D genes are given only for firm matches. A clone size is listed for some rows: how often the clone was seen (once, few, many), or a class if it is expanded.

-,TRBJ1-6,TRBV30,-,CAWSVDYSDRNSPLHF,TGTGCCTGGAGTGTAGACTACTCAGATCGTAATTCACCCCTCCACTTT
medium-sized,TRBJ1-5,TRBV5-5,-,CASSLDVAQPQHF,TGTGCCAGCAGCTTGGATGTAGCGCAGCCCCAGCATTTT
-,TRBJ2-7,TRBV15,-,CATSREGNAPNEQYF,TGTGCCACCAGCAGAGAAGGGAATGCGCCCAACGAGCAGTACTTC
-,TRBJ2-1,TRBV6-5,-,CASSYAGDTYNEQFF,TGTGCCAGCAGTTACGCCGGGGATACCTACAATGAGCAGTTCTTC
once,TRBJ1-1,TRBV12-5,-,CASGLAGEAFF,TGTGCTAGTGGTTTGGCGGGGGAAGCTTTCTTT
-,TRBJ1-6,TRBV19,-,CASSIQSYNSPLHF,TGTGCCAGTAGTATACAATCCTATAATTCACCCCTCCACTTT
-,TRBJ2-6,TRBV4-2,-,CASTPGSGANVLTF,TGTGCCAGCACCCCCGGCTCTGGGGCCAACGTCCTGACTTTC
-,TRBJ1-3,TRBV23-1,-,CASSNTLSGNTIYF,TGCGCCAGCAGTAACACCCTCTCTGGAAACACCATATATTTT
-,TRBJ1-2,TRBV13,TRBD1,CASSGQENYGYTF,TGTGCCAGCAGCGGACAGGAAAACTATGGCTACACCTTC
-,TRBJ2-5,TRBV19,TRBD2,CASSSGSGRAGETQYF,TGTGCCAGTAGTTCGGGAAGCGGGAGGGCCGGGGAGACCCAGTACTTC
-,TRBJ2-7,TRBV7-2,-,CASSLSGYEQYF,TGTGCCAGCAGCTTATCAGGATACGAGCAGTACTTC
-,TRBJ1-4,TRBV30,-,CAWNRQLINEKLFF,TGTGCCTGGAACCGACAGTTGATTAATGAAAAACTGTTTTTT
-,TRBJ2-3,TRBV30,-,CAWSVPYSTITDTQYF,TGTGCCTGGAGTGTACCATACAGCACTATCACAGATACGCAGTATTTT
-,TRBJ2-3,TRBV9,-,CASSVDQGRPDTQYF,TGTGCCAGCAGCGTAGACCAGGGACGGCCAGATACGCAGTATTTT
-,TRBJ2-5,TRBV5-1,-,CASSLAGIKQETQYF,TGCGCCAGCAGCCTGGCAGGGATAAAGCAAGAGACCCAGTACTTC
-,TRBJ2-1,TRBV4-2,-,CASSQGSSYNEQFF,TGTGCCAGCAGCCAAGGATCCTCCTACAATGAGCAGTTCTTC
once,TRBJ2-5,TRBV28,TRBD2,CATISAGTETQYF,TGTGCCACCATATCAGCGGGAACGGAGACCCAGTACTTC
once,TRBJ1-5,TRBV6-1,-,CASSEANSDQPQHF,TGTGCCAGCAGTGAAGCTAACAGTGATCAGCCCCAGCATTTT
few,TRBJ2-2,TRBV3-1/TRBV3-2,TRBD2,CASSQEGPAGVTGELFF,TGTGCCAGCAGCCAAGAAGGCCCGGCGGGAGTCACCGGGGAGCTGTTTTTT
-,TRBJ2-5,TRBV6-1,TRBD2,CASSERLEGGETQYF,TGTGCCAGCAGTGAAAGATTGGAGGGAGGGGAGACCCAGTACTTC
-,TRBJ2-7,TRBV20-1,-,CSASKGRSLYEQYF,TGCAGTGCTAGTAAGGGACGGAGTCTCTACGAGCAGTACTTC
-,TRBJ2-5,TRBV4-1,-,CASSQGSLTRVETQYF,TGCGCCAGCAGCCAAGGCTCACTAACCCGCGTTGAGACCCAGTACTTC
-,TRBJ1-5,TRBV7-9,TRBD1,CASSSPTGPDQPQHF,TGTGCCAGCAGCTCGCCGACAGGGCCCGATCAGCCCCAGCATTTT
-,TRBJ2-4,TRBV29-1,TRBD1,CSVESTGGADIQYF,TGCAGCGTTGAGTCCACAGGGGGCGCAGACATTCAGTACTTC
-,TRBJ1-6,TRBV30,TRBD1,CAGTGLYNSPLHF,TGTGCCGGGACAGGTCTCTATAATTCACCCCTCCACTTT
-,TRBJ2-2,TRBV21-1,-,CASSKVGEEHRGAVF,TGTGCCAGCAGCAAAGTCGGGGAAGAACACCGGGGAGCTGTTTTT
-,TRBJ1-1,TRBV18,-,CASSPVPHHGEAFF,TGTGCCAGCTCACCAGTTCCTCATCACGGTGAAGCTTTCTTT
-,TRBJ2-5,TRBV20-1,-,CSANELGQQETQYF,TGCAGTGCTAATGAGTTGGGCCAACAAGAGACCCAGTACTTC
-,TRBJ1-2,TRBV21-1,-,CASSKRGRGPGYTF,TGTGCCAGCAGCAAAAGAGGCAGGGGGCCTGGCTACACCTTC
-,TRBJ1-1,TRBV29-1,TRBD1,CSDHDRGSPAFF,TGCAGCGACCACGACAGGGGTTCTCCAGCTTTCTTT
-,TRBJ2-7,TRBV7-6,-,CASSSSGTSPYEQYF,TGTGCCAGCAGCTCATCCGGGACCTCACCCTACGAGCAGTACTTC
-,TRBJ1-2,TRBV5-1,TRBD1,CASSPLDRGHGYTF,TGCGCCAGCAGCCCGTTGGACAGGGGCCATGGCTACACCTTC
-,TRBJ2-6,TRBV5-1,TRBD2,CASSSGLAEANVLTF,TGCGCCAGCAGTTCGGGGCTAGCGGAGGCCAACGTCCTGACTTTC
-,TRBJ2-3,TRBV19,-,CATRRIDADTQYF,TGTGCCACCAGACGGATAGACGCAGATACGCAGTATTTT
-,TRBJ2-3,TRBV7-3,-,CASSSGLLRGPDTQYF,TGTGCCAGCAGCTCCGGTTTACTACGCGGCCCAGATACGCAGTATTTT
-,TRBJ2-7,TRBV28,TRBD2,CASSLPGGGAEQYF,TGTGCCAGCAGTCTTCCAGGCGGGGGGGCCGAGCAGTACTTC
once,TRBJ2-7,TRBV7-9,TRBD2,CASSRGGLPTYEQYF,TGTGCCAGCAGCCGCGGGGGACTCCCAACTTACGAGCAGTACTTC
-,TRBJ1-3,TRBV6-5,-,CASSYVARGNTIYF,TGTGCCAGCAGTTACGTAGCCCGTGGAAACACCATATATTTT
-,TRBJ2-7,TRBV29-1,-,CSVDVRDRPYEQYF,TGCAGCGTTGATGTCCGAGACAGACCTTACGAGCAGTACTTC
once,TRBJ2-1,TRBV19,TRBD1,CASSTYTGGRGSYNEQFF,TGTGCCAGTAGTACGTACACAGGGGGCCGGGGCTCCTACAATGAGCAGTTCTTC
-,TRBJ1-2,TRBV27,-,CASRPQGQNYGYTF,TGTGCCAGCAGGCCACAGGGACAAAACTATGGCTACACCTTC
-,TRBJ2-7,TRBV10-1,-,CASSYRDYEQYF,TGCGCCAGCAGTTACAGGGACTACGAGCAGTACTTC
-,TRBJ2-5,TRBV4-1,-,CASSHPLGPGVETQYF,TGCGCCAGCAGCCATCCTCTAGGCCCAGGAGTGGAGACCCAGTACTTC
-,TRBJ2-7,TRBV6-5,-,CASSYSGRRSYEQYF,TGTGCCAGCAGTTACTCAGGCCGGAGGTCCTACGAGCAGTACTTC
-,TRBJ1-5,TRBV6-1,-,CASSEGRYSNQPQHF,TGTGCCAGCAGTGAAGGGCGGTATAGCAATCAGCCCCAGCATTTT
-,TRBJ2-7,TRBV18,TRBD2,CASSPGGSYEQYF,TGTGCCAGCTCACCCGGGGGGAGTTACGAGCAGTACTTC
once,TRBJ2-2,TRBV14,-,CASSHPGLNTGELFF,TGTGCCAGCAGCCACCCGGGGCTGAACACCGGGGAGCTGTTTTTT
-,TRBJ2-1,TRBV6-5,-,CASRSRMGNEQFF,TGTGCCAGCAGATCCCGAATGGGCAATGAGCAGTTCTTC
-,TRBJ1-1,TRBV28,-,CASSLGRPTEAFF,TGTGCCAGCAGTTTGGGGCGACCTACTGAAGCTTTCTTT
-,TRBJ1-6,TRBV28,TRBD1,CASRLPPASGGGNSPLHF,TGTGCCAGCAGACTACCTCCCGCCTCAGGGGGAGGTAATTCACCCCTCCACTTT
-,TRBJ2-1,TRBV28,-,CASSSGTPGGFF,TGTGCCAGCAGTTCCGGGACACCTGGGGGGTTCTTC
-,TRBJ1-1,TRBV19,-,CASSTRGVGEAFF,TGTGCCAGTAGTACTCGGGGAGTCGGTGAAGCTTTCTTT
-,TRBJ1-2,TRBV27,TRBD1,CASNSGTGWNGGYTF,TGTGCCAGCAACTCCGGGACAGGGTGGAACGGAGGCTACACCTTC
-,TRBJ1-5,TRBV4-1,-,CASSQVTGETPYSNQPQHF,TGCGCCAGCAGCCAAGTAACAGGTGAGACGCCGTATAGCAATCAGCCCCAGCATTTT
-,TRBJ1-5,TRBV2,-,CASSAGQDNQPQHF,TGTGCCAGCAGTGCTGGGCAGGACAATCAGCCCCAGCATTTT
-,TRBJ1-5,TRBV6-4,-,CASSDSANQPQHF,TGTGCCAGCAGTGACTCTGCAAATCAGCCCCAGCATTTT
-,TRBJ1-5,TRBV19,-,CASSGARGEYQPQHF,TGTGCCAGTAGTGGGGCTCGGGGGGAGTATCAGCCCCAGCATTTT
-,TRBJ1-5,TRBV4-2,TRBD1,CASSPTGTGANQPQHF,TGTGCCAGCAGCCCAACCGGGACAGGGGCCAATCAGCCCCAACATTTT
-,TRBJ1-4,TRBV12-3/TRBV12-4,-,CASRPGGNEKLFF,TGTGCCAGCAGACCCGGGGGGAATGAAAAACTGTTTTTT